The 22 T cell receptor beta chains in this list originate from one sample, sequenced in a study of CD8 T cells in Susac syndrome. Random hexamers were used to reverse transcribe about 0.5 to 1 ug of RNA. TCRdb called the immunoSEQ multiplex PCR reads again in MiXCR, with one record for every CDR3 protein. The sample carries some 150,000 distinct CDR3 sequences, over 85% recorded once. The sequenced sample consisted of CD8+ T cells from PBMCs. Source of these receptors: a human donor in good health.

This rearrangement joins TRBV7-9 to TRBJ1-2; D is unresolved. The germline V and J ends were trimmed by 1 base and 0 bases, with 6 bases remaining between them. This CDR3 has 14 residues. Germline V CDR1 and CDR2: SEHNR, FQNEAQ (reference sequence). The CDR3 sequence is CASSLDGTNYGYTF. The CDR3 DNA is TGTGCCAGCAGCTTAGATGGCACTAACTATGGCTACACCTTC.

This clonotype was seen only once. The rearrangement uses TRBV28 and TRBJ1-1; possibly TRBD1 for D (6 bases). Trimming took off 2 bases at V and 10 bases at J, with 14 bases between the two ends. The CDR3 loop spans 13 amino acids. Per the germline V gene, CDR1 is MDHEN and CDR2 is SYDVKM. Here the CDR3 reads CASSLTYREGAFF. The CDR3 DNA is TGTGCCAGCAGTTTAACATACAGGGAGGGAGCTTTCTTT.

CDR3 sequence: CASSLSGRNYEQYF. The CDR3 coding sequence is TGTGCCAGCAGTTTATCGGGGAGAAACTACGAGCAGTACTTC. The chain uses TRBV27 and TRBJ2-7, with a weak D call TRBD2 (5 bases). Trimming removed 0 bases from V and 3 bases from J, with 9 bases in between. The V gene's germline CDR1 is MNHEY and CDR2 SMNVEV (reference sequence). CDR3 size: 14 residues.

The V gene is TRBV27, the J gene TRBJ2-2; 11 bases map to TRBD2. V was pared by 4 bases and J by 6 bases, with 10 bases of the junction left unmatched. The CDR3 loop spans 17 amino acids. From germline, CDR1 is MNHEY and CDR2 SMNVEV (reference sequence). The CDR3 region is CASSSSPTSGISGELFF. The CDR3 bases are TGTGCCAGCAGTTCCTCCCCGACTAGCGGGATTTCCGGGGAGCTGTTTTTT.

This chain joins TRBV9 and TRBJ2-5; D is possibly TRBD2 (6 bases). Germline CDR1 reads SGDLS; CDR2 reads YYNGEE. The CDR3 extends over 15 amino acids. Trimming stripped 3 bases from V and 2 bases from J, with 14 bases between. The CDR3 protein is CASSGRDSLQETQYF. In DNA form, the CDR3 reads TGTGCCAGCAGCGGCCGGGACTCCCTACAAGAGACCCAGTACTTC.

The chain carries TRBV20-1 and TRBJ2-1, with 9 bases lining up with TRBD2. CDR1 is DFQATT, CDR2 SNEGSKA, per germline (reference sequence). V gave up 0 bases and J gave up 4 bases; unmatched junction bases: 4. The CDR3 totals 15 residues. CDR3 DNA: TGCAGTGCTAGAGATTGGGCGGGAGGGTACAATGAGCAGTTCTTC. The encoded protein is CSARDWAGGYNEQFF.

J is TRBJ2-1 and V is TRBV7-9; 10 nucleotides agree with TRBD2. The length of the CDR3 is 16 residues. CDR1 is SEHNR and CDR2 is FQNEAQ in the germline V gene (reference sequence). J lost 4 bases, V lost 2 bases, and 5 bases had no gene match. The chain's CDR3 is CASSLSLAGIYNEQFF. The CDR3 DNA is TGTGCCAGCAGCTTATCACTAGCGGGAATATACAATGAGCAGTTCTTC.

The CDR3 region has the DNA TGTGCCTGGAGTGTCCTAGCGAGCTTCCAAGAGACCCAGTACTTC. Amino acid sequence: CAWSVLASFQETQYF. The J gene is TRBJ2-5, the V gene TRBV30, with a tentative D call TRBD2 (6 bases). The V end lost 0 bases, the J end lost 1 base, and 12 bases lay between the germline ends. Germline CDR1 and CDR2: GTSNPN and SVGIG (reference sequence). The CDR3 is 15 amino acids.

This chain uses TRBV19 with TRBJ2-4; D gene uncertain. This CDR3 contains 13 residues. From germline, CDR1 is LNHDA and CDR2 SQIVND (reference sequence). V was clipped by 6 bases and J by 7 bases, with 13 bases between them. The CDR3 here is CASSPFGPNIQYF. CDR3 nucleotides: TGTGCCAGTAGCCCATTCGGTCCTAACATTCAGTACTTC.

On this clonotype itself: Sequence at one end of the junction differs from germline and may be a read error. J is TRBJ2-7 and V is TRBV29-1, with a tentative D call TRBD1 (5 bases). CDR1 is SQVTM, CDR2 ANQGSEA, per germline. The CDR3 is made up of 15 amino acids. The CDR3 bases are TGCAGCGTTGAAGTCCCAACAACGCAGGGCCCCCGAGAAAACTTC. As protein: CSVEVPTTQGPRENF.

CDR3 coding DNA: TGTGCCAGCAGCTTAGACGGCAGGGGCTACGAGCAGTACTTC. Its translation is CASSLDGRGYEQYF. The genes are TRBV7-9 and TRBJ2-7; D might be TRBD1 (6 bases). V was trimmed by 1 base and J by 3 bases, leaving 10 bases between them. Germline V gene data show CDR1 as SEHNR and CDR2 as FQNEAQ (reference sequence). The CDR3 contains 14 residues. The full variable domain, its missing parts supplied by reference TRBV7-9 and TRBJ2-7, is DTGVSQNPRHKITKRGQNVTFRCDPISEHNRLYWYRQTLGQGPEFLTYFQNEAQLEKSRLLSDRFSAERPKGSFSTLEIQRTEQGDSAMYLCASSLDGRGYEQYFGPGTRLTVT.

V is TRBV29-1 and J is TRBJ2-5; TRBD1 might be the D (5 bases). There are 13 residues in the CDR3. The germline V gene encodes CDR1 SQVTM and CDR2 ANQGSEA. Trimming took off 4 bases at V and 5 bases at J, with 14 bases between the two ends. Here the CDR3 reads CSVAYRLGETQYF. As DNA, the CDR3 is TGCAGCGTTGCCTACAGGCTCGGGGAGACCCAGTACTTC.

The chain is built from TRBV7-3 and TRBJ2-2; D is uncertain. With 5 bases removed from V and 1 base from J, the gap between germline ends came to 5 bases. CDR1 SGHTA and CDR2 FQGTGA come from the germline V gene. The CDR3 runs 13 residues. CDR3 loop: CASSDENTGELFF. As DNA, the CDR3 is TGTGCCAGCAGCGACGAGAACACCGGGGAGCTGTTTTTT.

The chain's CDR3 is CASSFRDRPRDAEAFF. CDR3 sequence (DNA): TGTGCCAGTAGTTTCCGGGACAGGCCCCGAGACGCTGAAGCTTTCTTT. This chain joins TRBV19 and TRBJ1-1; 8 nucleotides match TRBD1. The CDR3 contains 16 residues. The V gene's germline CDR1 is LNHDA and CDR2 SQIVND (reference sequence). Trimming removed 5 bases from V and 6 bases from J; junction bases left unmatched: 14.

The chain employs TRBV20-1 and TRBJ2-1; TRBD2 aligns across 8 bases. Germline CDR1 reads DFQATT; CDR2 reads SNEGSKA (reference sequence). CDR3 length: 17 residues. V shed 2 bases and J 0 bases; nucleotides not matched to a gene: 9. This CDR3 is CSARTKGLVYSYNEQFF. The CDR3 bases are TGCAGTGCTAGAACTAAGGGACTAGTCTACTCCTACAATGAGCAGTTCTTC.

This rearrangement joins TRBV5-6 to TRBJ1-2; D uncertain. Germline CDR1 is SGHDT and CDR2 is YYEEEE. The CDR3 runs 15 residues. Between the trimmed V and J ends, which lost 1 base and 3 bases, there was a span of 13 bases. CDR3 sequence (DNA): TGTGCCAGCAGCTTGAAGGGCAACGGCTACTATGGCTACACCTTC. This translates into CASSLKGNGYYGYTF.

V usage is TRBV29-1 and J usage is TRBJ1-2, with a tentative D call TRBD1 (5 bases). The CDR3 sequence is 13 residues long. Trimming took off 6 bases at V and 4 bases at J, with 15 bases between the two ends. Germline CDR1 SQVTM, CDR2 ANQGSEA. The CDR3 region is CSVPWGGVYGYTF. For the CDR3, the DNA is TGCAGCGTCCCGTGGGGGGGGGTCTATGGCTACACCTTC.

The rearrangement uses TRBV3-1 and TRBJ2-7; D is unclear. Germline CDR1 is LGHDT and CDR2 is YNNKEL (reference sequence). This CDR3 has 11 amino acids. Trimming took 3 bases from V and 3 from J, leaving 3 bases between them. The CDR3 protein is CASSHHYEQYF. CDR3 DNA: TGTGCCAGCAGCCACCACTACGAGCAGTACTTC.

This chain uses TRBV20-1 with TRBJ1-5; D is undetermined. Trimming removed 5 bases at V and 3 bases at J, with 5 bases between. The CDR3 is made up of 11 amino acids. Germline V gene lookup returns CDR1 DFQATT and CDR2 SNEGSKA (reference sequence). CDR3 nucleotides: TGCAGTGCTGGGATCAATCAGCCCCAGCATTTT. Translated: CSAGINQPQHF.

This sequence joins TRBV6-2 or TRBV6-3 and TRBJ2-7, with D perhaps matching TRBD1 or TRBD2 (5 bases each). The germline V gene encodes CDR1 MNHEY and CDR2 SVGEGT. This CDR3 is 14 amino acids long. V was pared by 7 bases and J by 3 bases, with 16 bases between. In nucleotides, the CDR3 is TGTGCCAGCACTGATGGACGGGGCCTCTACGAGCAGTACTTC. Amino acid sequence: CASTDGRGLYEQYF.

The chain couples TRBV27 to TRBJ1-2; possibly TRBD1 for D (5 bases). The V end was cut by 7 bases, the J end by 5 bases, with 14 bases between. The germline CDR1 and CDR2 sequences are MNHEY and SMNVEV (reference sequence). The CDR3 consists of 13 residues. The CDR3 DNA sequence: TGTGCCAGCATGGGGGGGAAATCTTATGGCTACACCTTC. Translation: CASMGGKSYGYTF.

The V gene is TRBV27, the J gene TRBJ2-7; D unclear. Deletions cut 5 bases from V and 2 bases from J, with 13 bases between. CDR3 length equals 14 residues. Germline V CDR1 and CDR2: MNHEY, SMNVEV (reference sequence). As DNA, the CDR3 is TGTGCCAGCAGTCTGCACGGGCCCACCTACGAGCAGTACTTC. It yields the protein CASSLHGPTYEQYF.